This entry describes one TCR beta chain. This sample is drawn from a study of blood T cell repertoires in COVID-19. Sequencing was performed with immunoSEQ multiplex PCR; in TCRdb, only in-frame clones are kept and a portion is missing. The profile shows approximately 210,000 clones, approximately 82% of them singletons. V trimming: 5 bases; J trimming: 10 bases; junction bases outside the gene matches: 5. CDR3 length: 12 residues. In germline, CDR1 is SGHRS, CDR2 YFSETQ. The sample comprised peripheral blood. The sequence was obtained from a woman of 80 years or more with acute or convalescent COVID-19. V gene TRBV5-1 combines with J gene TRBJ2-1; TRBD2 matches at 8 bases. CDR3 in DNA: TGCGCCAGCAGACGGACTAGCCTAGAGCAGTTCTTC. The encoded protein is CASRRTSLEQFF.